Below, 10 T cell receptor beta chains from the same sample are listed, as sequenced in a study of PD-1 blockade in classical Hodgkin lymphoma. Time point in this sample: cycle 4 day 1 (C4D1), after five to seven weeks of nivolumab. Each and every patient relapsed after autologous stem cell transplantation, and patients got differing brentuximab vedotin exposure. The protocol was immunoSEQ multiplex PCR, while the TCRdb copy is restricted to in-frame clones and leaves out a portion. The profile shows 99,000 or so clones, about 92% of them singletons. The sequenced sample was peripheral blood mononuclear cells (PBMCs), obtained before the fourth cycle of nivolumab. The receptors were sampled from a human donor with classical Hodgkin lymphoma.

The genes are TRBV28 and TRBJ2-3; D remains unclear. Germline V CDR1 and CDR2: MDHEN, SYDVKM. With 3 bases removed from V and 8 bases from J, the gap between germline ends came to 9 bases. The CDR3 sequence is 12 residues long. The CDR3 DNA follows: TGTGCCAGCAGTTTGGTCGTGGGTACGCAGTATTTT. Encoded protein: CASSLVVGTQYF.

This chain joins TRBV5-8 and TRBJ1-2; 7 nucleotides line up with TRBD1. This CDR3 is built from 14 residues. With 3 bases clipped from V and 4 bases from J, the junction kept 6 bases outside the gene matches. Per germline, CDR1 SGHTS and CDR2 YDEGEE. The CDR3 protein is CASSSNRGPYGYTF. As DNA, the CDR3 is TGTGCCAGCAGCTCAAACAGGGGACCCTATGGCTACACCTTC.

The rearrangement links TRBV20-1 to TRBJ2-7; possibly TRBD1 or TRBD2 for D (5 bases each). Trimming pared 6 bases from V and 6 bases from J, leaving 12 bases between. CDR3 length equals 11 residues. Germline CDR1 is DFQATT and CDR2 is SNEGSKA (reference sequence). The CDR3 loop is CSAGARGEQYF. The DNA of the CDR3 is TGCAGTGCCGGGGCTAGGGGCGAGCAGTACTTC.

The V gene is TRBV5-1, the J gene TRBJ1-3; 7 positions agree with TRBD1. This CDR3 has 15 amino acids. V trimming: 4 bases; J trimming: 0 bases; junction bases outside the gene matches: 4. Germline V gene data show CDR1 as SGHRS and CDR2 as YFSETQ. This CDR3 reads CASSAGTDSGNTIYF. CDR3 DNA sequence: TGCGCCAGCAGCGCCGGGACAGACTCTGGAAACACCATATATTTT.

The chain combines TRBV2 with TRBJ2-5; the match to TRBD2 covers 10 bases. The J segment lost 4 bases and the V segment lost 4 bases, leaving 3 bases of the junction unmatched. The germline gives CDR1 SNHLY, CDR2 FYNNEI. This CDR3 has 14 residues. CDR3 DNA sequence: TGTGCCAGCAGTGGTAGCGGGAGGCGAGAGACCCAGTACTTC. Protein: CASSGSGRRETQYF.

The chain uses TRBV6-5 and TRBJ1-1; tentative D call: TRBD1 (5 bases). The CDR3 runs to 13 residues. Germline V gene lookup returns CDR1 MNHEY and CDR2 SVGAGI. Trimming shortened V by 6 bases and J by 5 bases, and 13 bases separated the two germline ends. The CDR3 bases are TGTGCCAGCAGAGGGTGGGGGTTTACTGAAGCTTTCTTT. It codes for CASRGWGFTEAFF.

The chain links TRBV27 to TRBJ2-2; a weak D match, TRBD2 (5 bases). Germline V gives CDR1 MNHEY, CDR2 SMNVEV (reference sequence). The length of the CDR3 is 14 residues. Trimming stripped 6 bases from V and 6 bases from J, with 14 bases between. The CDR3 loop is CASSGGNSAGELFF. CDR3 in DNA: TGTGCCAGCAGCGGAGGCAATTCGGCCGGGGAGCTGTTTTTT.

V usage is TRBV18 and J usage is TRBJ2-1, with a weak D call TRBD1 (8 bases). There are 15 residues in the CDR3. Trimming pared 8 bases from V and 11 bases from J, leaving 25 bases between. CDR1 is KGHSH and CDR2 is LQKENI in the germline V gene. CDR3 in amino acids: CASTSLYRGGRQQFF. CDR3 bases: TGTGCCAGCACGTCATTGTACAGGGGGGGCAGGCAGCAGTTCTTC.

V usage is TRBV4-2 and J usage is TRBJ1-5, with 8 nucleotides matching TRBD1. V shed 3 bases and J 5 bases; nucleotides not matched to a gene: 12. This CDR3 spans 17 amino acids. From germline, CDR1 is LGHNA and CDR2 YNFKEQ. Here the CDR3 reads CASSQQLGTGSYQPQHF. The CDR3, as DNA: TGTGCCAGCAGCCAGCAACTGGGGACAGGATCTTATCAGCCCCAGCATTTT.

The chain links TRBV19 to TRBJ1-1; D gene ambiguous. Trimming cost V 3 bases and J 1 base, with 15 bases left between them. This CDR3 is 16 amino acids long. CDR1 is LNHDA, CDR2 SQIVND, per germline (reference sequence). CDR3 sequence: CASSIRLAPSNTEAFF. The CDR3 DNA follows: TGTGCCAGTAGTATTAGATTGGCACCCTCGAACACTGAAGCTTTCTTT. Drawing the rest from reference TRBV19 and TRBJ1-1, the complete variable domain is DGGITQSPKYLFRKEGQNVTLSCEQNLNHDAMYWYRQDPGQGLRLIYYSQIVNDFQKGDIAEGYSVSREKKESFPLTVTSAQKNPTAFYLCASSIRLAPSNTEAFFGQGTRLTVV.